This T cell receptor (beta chain) was sequenced for a study of blood T cell repertoires in COVID-19. The CDR3 is 18 residues long. CDR1 LGHNT and CDR2 FRNRAP come from the germline V gene. The junction had 16 bases not matched to a gene; V was cut back by 7 bases and J by 4 bases. In the original processing: Amplification with reference gene primers provided the estimates of nucleated cell counts. Libraries were prepared by immunoSEQ multiplex PCR; TCRdb keeps only in-frame clonotypes and omits some of them. The DNA was the basis for D and trimming; V, J and clone size are from that table. The sample contains roughly 140,000 clones, 76% of which appear only once.

This TCR was sampled from a man in his fifties or sixties with acute or convalescent COVID-19. Input material: peripheral blood. V usage is TRBV12-5 and J usage is TRBJ2-5; TRBD2 aligns across 12 bases. The chain's CDR3 is CASVASGTSGYGGETQYF. The CDR3 region has the DNA TGTGCTAGTGTGGCGTCCGGGACTAGCGGGTACGGGGGAGAGACCCAGTACTTC.